The 22 T cell receptor beta chains reported below all come from one sample, sequenced in a study of vaccination and CD4 T cells after COVID-19. Antigen specificity for these receptors is unknown. Cultured CD4+ T-cell DNA underwent Oncomine TCR Beta short-read sequencing. TCRdb re-called the PCR reads through MiXCR, storing one row per CDR3 protein. The sample yields roughly 11,000 distinct CDR3 sequences, 44% seen once. The treatment was: roughly 10-day PBMC culture with coronavirus spike peptide pools or control peptides (ViraFEST assay). The sequenced material came from CD4+ T cells from blood, cultured in vitro. The receptors originated from a human donor who had recovered from COVID-19.

The chain joins TRBV24-1 to TRBJ2-1; 10 bases fit TRBD2. Germline V gene lookup returns CDR1 KGHDR and CDR2 SFDVKD. This CDR3 region has 13 residues. V was clipped by 7 bases and J by 8 bases; unmatched bases: 4. Here the CDR3 DNA reads TGTGCCACCAGCAAGACTAGCGGGTATGAGCAGTTCTTC. This encodes CATSKTSGYEQFF.

This clonotype was observed a handful of times. This chain connects TRBV7-2 to TRBJ2-1, with D tentatively TRBD1 (6 bases). The ends were cut back, 3 bases at V and 8 bases at J, with 14 bases in the middle. The CDR3 is made up of 14 amino acids. Per the germline V gene, CDR1 is SGHTA and CDR2 is FQGNSA. The CDR3 sequence: CASSFRKGGDEQFF. CDR3 DNA: TGTGCCAGCAGCTTTCGCAAAGGGGGAGATGAGCAGTTCTTC.

The V call is TRBV15, the J call TRBJ2-7; 8 bases are a match to TRBD1. Germline-derived CDR1 and CDR2 are LNHNV and YYDKDF (reference sequence). The CDR3 is made up of 16 amino acids. The trim removed 1 base at V and 4 bases at J, leaving 9 bases unmatched. The CDR3 coding sequence is TGTGCCACCAGCAGAGGGTCCTTTGGGACAGGATACGAGCAGTACTTC. It yields the protein CATSRGSFGTGYEQYF.

The rearrangement joins TRBV6-5 to TRBJ1-1, with D possibly being TRBD1 (6 bases). CDR3 length equals 17 residues. Trimming removed 0 bases from V and 1 base from J, with 15 bases in between. From germline, CDR1 is MNHEY and CDR2 SVGAGI. The CDR3 region has the DNA TGTGCCAGCAGTTACTCGGGGCAGGGGTTACGGAACACTGAAGCTTTCTTT. As protein: CASSYSGQGLRNTEAFF.

This clonotype was counted a few times. The rearrangement joins TRBV7-9 to TRBJ2-1, with D tentatively TRBD2 (6 bases). The CDR3 length is 15 residues. V lost 3 bases, J lost 1 base, and 10 bases lay in between. Germline V gene lookup returns CDR1 SEHNR and CDR2 FQNEAQ (reference sequence). The CDR3, as DNA: TGTGCCAGCAGCTTGCGGGGCAGTTCCTACAATGAGCAGTTCTTC. Translation: CASSLRGSSYNEQFF.

The genes are TRBV5-4 and TRBJ1-2; tentative D call: TRBD1 (6 bases). The germline CDR1 and CDR2 sequences are SGHNT and YYREEE (reference sequence). This CDR3 is 16 amino acids long. V lost 4 bases and J lost 0, with 16 bases in between. The CDR3 spells CASSLFGTRPNYGYTF. The CDR3 DNA sequence: TGTGCCAGCAGCCTATTTGGGACAAGGCCTAACTATGGCTACACCTTC.

There are a few counts of this clonotype. This chain joins TRBV25-1 and TRBJ2-4; D might be TRBD1 (7 bases). Germline values: CDR1 MGHDK, CDR2 SYGVNS. This CDR3 contains 18 residues. V lost 0 bases to trimming and J lost 0 bases, with 15 bases between them. The CDR3 nucleotides read TGTGCCAGCAGTGAATATCGGAGGGGGGACAGAGCCAAAAACATTCAGTACTTC. This sequence encodes CASSEYRRGDRAKNIQYF.

This clonotype is classed as medium-sized (0.01 to 0.1%). This chain links TRBV2 with TRBJ1-2, with D maybe TRBD1 (6 bases). Germline CDR1 and CDR2: SNHLY and FYNNEI. Trimming removed 4 bases from V and 6 bases from J, with 15 bases in between. The CDR3 has 14 residues. CDR3 nucleotides: TGTGCCAGCAGTGGAGGGGGGGGAGTCGATGGCTACACCTTC. Protein: CASSGGGGVDGYTF.

The V call is TRBV2, the J call TRBJ2-7; D is undetermined. The V gene lost 4 bases and the J gene lost 6 bases, with 10 bases spanning the gap. CDR3 size: 12 residues. Germline V gene data show CDR1 as SNHLY and CDR2 as FYNNEI. The chain's CDR3 is CASSGESPEQYF. The CDR3 region has the DNA TGTGCCAGCAGTGGAGAGAGTCCCGAGCAGTACTTC.

The table lists this clonotype with a few counts. This chain uses TRBV10-3 with TRBJ1-3, with no clear D. Looked up from germline, CDR1 is ENHRY and CDR2 is SYGVKD. The CDR3 is 16 residues long. V was trimmed by 3 bases and J by 2 bases, leaving 14 bases between them. The CDR3 sequence: CAISDEKGITGNTIYF. For the CDR3, the DNA is TGTGCCATCAGTGATGAAAAAGGGATCACTGGAAACACCATATATTTT.

The genes are TRBV7-9 and TRBJ1-2; 8 bases fit TRBD1. V was clipped by 5 bases and J by 10 bases; unmatched bases: 12. Germline CDR1 SEHNR, CDR2 FQNEAQ (reference sequence). CDR3 length: 14 residues. In DNA, the CDR3 is TGTGCCAGCAGCGAGAAGAGACAGGGGCCCATCTACACCTTC. Amino acid sequence: CASSEKRQGPIYTF.

Only a few counts were recorded for this clonotype. J is TRBJ1-5 and V is TRBV20-1, with D perhaps matching TRBD1 (5 bases). CDR1 and CDR2 (germline): DFQATT, SNEGSKA (reference sequence). This CDR3 region has 14 residues. Trimming cost V 6 bases and J 6 bases, with 18 bases left between them. The CDR3 region has the DNA TGCAGTGCCCGTGGGAGGGGCGGTCTTCAGCCCCAGCATTTT. This encodes CSARGRGGLQPQHF.

This clonotype was counted between two and nine times. This sequence joins TRBV30 and TRBJ2-1, with 8 nucleotides matching TRBD2. CDR3 length equals 15 residues. The V segment lost 8 bases and the J segment 0 bases; nucleotides outside the gene matches: 9. Per the germline V gene, CDR1 is GTSNPN and CDR2 is SVGIG (reference sequence). DNA for the CDR3: TGTGCCGGCGATTTAGCGGGGAGCTCCTACAATGAGCAGTTCTTC. Its translation: CAGDLAGSSYNEQFF.

This clonotype is medium-sized. The V gene is TRBV24-1, the J gene TRBJ2-6, with 8 bases matching TRBD1. Germline V gene lookup returns CDR1 KGHDR and CDR2 SFDVKD. The V gene end was trimmed by 2 bases and the J gene end by 4 bases; junction bases not matched to a gene: 6. The CDR3 is made up of 17 amino acids. The DNA for the CDR3 is TGTGCCACCAGTGATTCCCAGGGGGCCTTCGGGGCCAACGTCCTGACTTTC. This codes for CATSDSQGAFGANVLTF.

The chain combines TRBV20-1 with TRBJ1-1; maybe TRBD1 (6 bases). CDR3 size: 14 residues. The V end was cut by 2 bases, the J end by 5 bases, with 15 bases between. Germline values: CDR1 DFQATT, CDR2 SNEGSKA (reference sequence). For the CDR3, the DNA is TGCAGTGCTAGACACACAGGGTCAGGGACTGAAGCTTTCTTT. This sequence encodes CSARHTGSGTEAFF.

The count of this clonotype is one. This sequence joins TRBV10-1 and TRBJ1-1; 7 bases are shared with TRBD1. The CDR3 covers 14 residues. The germline V gene has CDR1 WNHNN and CDR2 SYGVQD (reference sequence). Trimming took 6 bases from V and 5 from J; bases not matched to a gene: 9. Written as DNA, the CDR3 is TGCGCCAGCAGGGGGCAGGGGGGGAATACTGAAGCTTTCTTT. It translates to CASRGQGGNTEAFF.

A few counts support this clonotype. The chain joins TRBV6-1 to TRBJ1-2; 9 bases match TRBD1. The CDR3 loop spans 14 amino acids. Germline loops: CDR1 MNHNS, CDR2 SASEGT. J gave up 6 bases and V 7 bases, and 9 bases lay outside the gene matches. Here the CDR3 reads CASNQRGQGDGYTF. The CDR3 bases are TGTGCCAGCAACCAAAGGGGACAGGGAGATGGCTACACCTTC.

This chain uses TRBV6-5 with TRBJ1-2, with a weak D call TRBD1 (6 bases). Germline CDR1 MNHEY, CDR2 SVGAGI. Between the trimmed V and J ends, which lost 2 bases and 7 bases, there was a span of 11 bases. The CDR3 spans 13 residues. This chain's CDR3 is CASSYHREVGYTF. The CDR3 DNA follows: TGTGCCAGCAGTTACCACAGGGAGGTTGGCTACACCTTC.

This clonotype was found a few times. The V gene is TRBV6-1, the J gene TRBJ1-6; D is undetermined. Germline V lookup: CDR1 MNHNS, CDR2 SASEGT. The germline V and J ends were trimmed by 5 bases and 5 bases, with 13 bases remaining between them. The CDR3 sequence is 15 residues long. CDR3: CASSLDGRNNSPLHF. The CDR3 nucleotides read TGTGCCAGCAGTCTCGACGGGAGGAATAATTCACCCCTCCACTTT.

V is TRBV19 and J is TRBJ1-5, with 7 bases aligning to TRBD1. The CDR3 contains 15 residues. The V gene end was trimmed by 6 bases and the J gene end by 4 bases; junction bases not matched to a gene: 9. Per the germline V gene, CDR1 is LNHDA and CDR2 is SQIVND (reference sequence). The chain's CDR3 is CASRLGGTANQPQHF. DNA of the CDR3: TGTGCCAGTAGACTAGGAGGGACAGCTAATCAGCCCCAGCATTTT.

Judged by abundance, this clonotype is medium-sized (0.01 to 0.1%). The chain's CDR3 is CSAGQGVEQPQHF. DNA for the CDR3: TGCAGTGCTGGGCAGGGGGTAGAGCAGCCCCAGCATTTT. The rearrangement links TRBV20-1 to TRBJ1-5, with 7 bases matching TRBD1. The germline V gene encodes CDR1 DFQATT and CDR2 SNEGSKA (reference sequence). Trimming took 5 bases from V and 7 from J; bases not matched to a gene: 8. The CDR3 length is 13 residues.

This sequence joins TRBV5-1 and TRBJ2-5, with 12 bases aligning to TRBD1. Germline assignment: CDR1 SGHRS and CDR2 YFSETQ. This CDR3 region has 19 residues. V shed 3 bases and J 5 bases; nucleotides not matched to a gene: 17. Here the CDR3 reads CASSSPGQGAQRTGETQYF. The DNA of the CDR3 is TGCGCCAGCAGCTCCCCGGGACAGGGGGCCCAACGCACGGGCGAGACCCAGTACTTC.